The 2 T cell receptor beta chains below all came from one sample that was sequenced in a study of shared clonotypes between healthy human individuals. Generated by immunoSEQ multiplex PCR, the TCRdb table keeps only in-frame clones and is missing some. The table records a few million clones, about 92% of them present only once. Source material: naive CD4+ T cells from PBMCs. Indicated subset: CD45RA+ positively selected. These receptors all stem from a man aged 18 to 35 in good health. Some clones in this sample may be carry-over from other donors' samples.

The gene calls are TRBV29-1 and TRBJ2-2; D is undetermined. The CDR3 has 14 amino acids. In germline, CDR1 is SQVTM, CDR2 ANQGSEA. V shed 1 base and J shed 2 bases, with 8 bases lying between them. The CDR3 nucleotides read TGCAGCGTTGAAGTCCCATTAAACACCGGGGAGCTGTTTTTT. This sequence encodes CSVEVPLNTGELFF.

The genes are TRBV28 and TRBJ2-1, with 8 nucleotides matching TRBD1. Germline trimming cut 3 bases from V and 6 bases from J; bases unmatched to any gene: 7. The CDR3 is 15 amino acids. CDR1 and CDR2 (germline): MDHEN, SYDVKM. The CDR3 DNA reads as TGTGCCAGCAGTTTTGTAGGGACAGGCCCCAATGAGCAGTTCTTC. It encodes CASSFVGTGPNEQFF.